The clone carrying this TCR beta chain was recorded at least ten times. The antigen is not known. The V end was cut by 8 bases, the J end by 0 bases, with 6 bases between. The length of the CDR3 is 12 residues. Germline-derived CDR1 and CDR2 are MNHEY and SVGEGT. These data belong to a study of early T cells in non-severe SARS-CoV-2 infection. Study-wide background: Sequencing targeted bulk RNA from unsorted whole blood, leaving chains unpaired. Notes on the study in general: Anti-spike CD8 responses were favored by VDJdb matching, which missed private and CD4 specificities.

Molecules of cDNA were individually given unique molecular identifiers that were attached to them. TCRdb re-derived calls from the 5' RACE reads in MiXCR, one entry per CDR3 protein. Here the sample spans approximately 68,000 distinct CDR3 sequences, roughly a tenth being singletons. The chain is built from TRBV6-2 or TRBV6-3 and TRBJ2-3; D not resolved. This material consisted of whole blood, taken at baseline. The source of this sequence is an adult who was a healthcare worker with PCR-confirmed SARS-CoV-2 infection or an uninfected control (not recorded which). The CDR3 sequence: CASQVSTDTQYF. The DNA for the CDR3 is TGTGCCAGCCAAGTTAGCACAGATACGCAGTATTTT.